This TCR beta chain was sequenced for a study of monozygotic twins with inflammatory bowel disease. UMIs containing a 6-nucleotide sample barcode were added via template switching. After re-calling the 5' RACE reads, TCRdb lists one entry per CDR3 protein, DNA absent. The listing contains approximately 420,000 distinct CDR3 sequences. As regards this clonotype: Its antigen is not identified.

Findings and limits, study-wide: No single strong signal or clonotype associated with IBD was supported. The sharing of clonotypes with others was lower in IBD patients than in healthy twins, especially with disease activity. On the inverse Simpson index, IBD patients scored lower for TCRbeta diversity than healthy co-twins.

The CDR3 has 13 amino acids. Germline CDR1 and CDR2: LNHNV and YYDKDF (reference sequence). Sequencing input: blood. The V call is TRBV15, the J call TRBJ2-1; TCRdb's D call, TRBD1, is unchecked because there is no DNA. This receptor was obtained from a human donor with ulcerative colitis or Crohn's disease, or a healthy co-twin of an affected twin (not recorded which). This chain's CDR3 is CATSRGQSTEQFF. The full variable domain, with the rest looked up from reference TRBV15 and TRBJ2-1, is DAMVIQNPRYQVTQFGKPVTLSCSQTLNHNVMYWYQQKSSQAPKLLFHYYDKDFNNEADTPDNFQSRRPNTSFCFLDIRSPGLGDTAMYLCATSRGQSTEQFFGPGTRLTVL.